This entry lists 21 T cell receptor beta chains sequenced from one sample in a study of blood T cell repertoires in COVID-19. The method was immunoSEQ multiplex PCR; TCRdb's version includes in-frame clones alone and lacks a portion of them. This table has about 240,000 clones, approximately 90% appearing once. Sequencing input: peripheral blood. The receptors shown here come from a man between 60 and 70 years old who had recovered from COVID-19.

DNA of the CDR3: TGTGCCACCAGCACCGAGACAGATTCCTACGAGCAGTACTTC. Translation gives CATSTETDSYEQYF. The chain joins TRBV15 to TRBJ2-7, with D perhaps TRBD1 (5 bases). Germline lookup yields CDR1 LNHNV and CDR2 YYDKDF (reference sequence). This CDR3 is built from 14 residues. The V and J ends lost 4 bases and 1 base respectively, with 11 bases between them.

The V call is TRBV9, the J call TRBJ2-6; 9 positions match TRBD1. The junction had 18 bases not matched to a gene; V was cut back by 4 bases and J by 1 base. This CDR3 has 21 residues. Per the germline V gene, CDR1 is SGDLS and CDR2 is YYNGEE. CDR3 protein: CASSRAKGGTGTGSGANVLTF. The CDR3 nucleotides read TGTGCCAGCAGCCGAGCGAAAGGTGGTACAGGGACAGGGTCTGGGGCCAACGTCCTGACTTTC.

This chain connects TRBV27 to TRBJ2-4; 8 bases agree with TRBD1. With V trimmed by 5 bases and J by 2 bases, 5 bases remained unmatched. Looked up from germline, CDR1 is MNHEY and CDR2 is SMNVEV (reference sequence). CDR3 size: 15 residues. The CDR3 loop is CASSPRGQSKNIQYF. As DNA, the CDR3 is TGTGCCAGCAGTCCCAGGGGGCAGTCCAAAAACATTCAGTACTTC.

V gene TRBV2 combines with J gene TRBJ2-5; TRBD2 matches at 12 bases. The CDR3 has 14 amino acids. Germline CDR1 reads SNHLY; CDR2 reads FYNNEI. V trimming: 4 bases; J trimming: 6 bases; junction bases outside the gene matches: 3. The CDR3 sequence is CASSATSGGQTQYF. Written as DNA, the CDR3 is TGTGCCAGCAGTGCGACTAGCGGGGGTCAGACCCAGTACTTC.

The rearrangement links TRBV9 to TRBJ2-2; 7 nucleotides line up with TRBD1. The trim removed 0 bases at V and 3 bases at J, leaving 8 bases unmatched. The CDR3 contains 17 residues. Germline V gene data show CDR1 as SGDLS and CDR2 as YYNGEE. The CDR3 loop reads CASSVVRGLGDTGELFF. In DNA, the CDR3 is TGTGCCAGCAGCGTAGTGAGGGGGCTTGGGGACACCGGGGAGCTGTTTTTT.

The CDR3 reads CASSQDSTFAGGAVLTEPQHF. The CDR3 DNA is TGTGCCAGCAGCCAAGATTCCACCTTCGCAGGGGGCGCCGTGTTGACCGAGCCCCAGCATTTT. The gene calls are TRBV3-1 (or the pseudogene TRBV3-2) and TRBJ1-5; 8 nucleotides align to TRBD1. The CDR3 totals 21 residues. The V segment lost 0 bases and the J segment 8 bases; nucleotides outside the gene matches: 24. Germline V gene sequence: CDR1 LGHDT, CDR2 YNNKEL (reference sequence).

The chain couples TRBV6-5 to TRBJ2-4, with 8 positions matching TRBD2. CDR1 MNHEY and CDR2 SVGAGI come from the germline V gene. The CDR3 has 15 residues. Germline trimming cut 5 bases from V and 6 bases from J; bases unmatched to any gene: 9. CDR3 nucleotide sequence: TGTGCCAGCAGTCGCAGCGGGGGATCGGGAAACATTCAGTACTTC. Its protein product is CASSRSGGSGNIQYF.

The chain uses TRBV5-1 and TRBJ2-2, with TRBD2 matching over 9 bases. The V segment lost 3 bases and the J segment 4 bases; nucleotides outside the gene matches: 7. From germline, CDR1 is SGHRS and CDR2 YFSETQ. There are 16 residues in the CDR3. The CDR3 here is CASSSGTSMGTGELFF. Here the CDR3 DNA reads TGCGCCAGCAGCTCCGGGACTAGCATGGGCACCGGGGAGCTGTTTTTT.

The V call is TRBV7-9, the J call TRBJ2-1; 8 nucleotides line up with TRBD1. Losses at the gene ends were 7 bases for V and 7 bases for J; bases not matched to a gene: 9. The length of the CDR3 is 14 residues. Germline V gives CDR1 SEHNR, CDR2 FQNEAQ (reference sequence). CDR3 residues: CASNLLGQVNEQFF. In DNA form, the CDR3 reads TGTGCCAGCAACCTATTGGGACAGGTAAATGAGCAGTTCTTC.

The V call is TRBV6-5, the J call TRBJ1-1; D not certain. Germline V gives CDR1 MNHEY, CDR2 SVGAGI. The CDR3 sequence is 15 residues long. Trimming removed 6 bases from V and 1 base from J, with 15 bases in between. CDR3 DNA: TGTGCCAGCAGCCCAGGTCGAGTCGGGAACACTGAAGCTTTCTTT. Protein: CASSPGRVGNTEAFF.

The chain carries TRBV5-1 and TRBJ2-5; D uncertain. The CDR3 consists of 15 residues. Germline CDR1 SGHRS, CDR2 YFSETQ. The V end lost 4 bases, the J end lost 5 bases, and 18 bases lay between the germline ends. DNA of the CDR3: TGCGCCAGCAGCGGAGACTCCAGTTTCTGGGAGACCCAGTACTTC. It is translated as CASSGDSSFWETQYF.

Of note for this clone: The sample carries other DNA sequences with the same CDR3. CDR3 nucleotide sequence: TGTGCCAGCTCACCACAAAGGGGCACTGAAGCTTTCTTT. It codes for CASSPQRGTEAFF. The chain combines TRBV18 with TRBJ1-1, with D tentatively TRBD1 (5 bases). The CDR3 totals 13 residues. V shed 1 base and J shed 4 bases, with 7 bases lying between them. Germline lookup yields CDR1 KGHSH and CDR2 LQKENI. Drawing the rest from reference TRBV18 and TRBJ1-1, the complete variable domain is NAGVMQNPRHLVRRRGQEARLRCSPMKGHSHVYWYRQLPEEGLKFMVYLQKENIIDESGMPKERFSAEFPKEGPSILRIQQVVRGDSAAYFCASSPQRGTEAFFGQGTRLTVV.

This clone has a handful of counts. The CDR3 coding sequence is TGTGCCAGCAGCGTTGTTAGAGGGGGTGGCTACACCTTC. Protein product: CASSVVRGGGYTF. The chain uses TRBV9 and TRBJ1-2; a possible D gene is TRBD1 (6 bases). The CDR3 spans 13 residues. The germline V gene encodes CDR1 SGDLS and CDR2 YYNGEE. Deletions cut 2 bases from V and 7 bases from J, with 12 bases between.

V usage is TRBV7-9 and J usage is TRBJ1-6; 10 bases agree with TRBD1. V trimming: 3 bases; J trimming: 7 bases; junction bases outside the gene matches: 3. Germline CDR1 SEHNR, CDR2 FQNEAQ (reference sequence). This CDR3 region has 15 residues. The CDR3: CASSLLGQGNSPLHF. The DNA of the CDR3 is TGTGCCAGCAGCTTGTTGGGACAGGGGAATTCACCCCTCCACTTT.

The chain combines TRBV20-1 with TRBJ1-6, with a possible D match to TRBD1 (5 bases). V lost 3 bases to trimming and J lost 8 bases, with 11 bases between them. Germline V gene lookup returns CDR1 DFQATT and CDR2 SNEGSKA (reference sequence). This CDR3 is 13 amino acids long. CDR3: CSASPGPDSPLHF. Written as DNA, the CDR3 is TGCAGTGCTAGTCCAGGGCCGGATTCACCCCTCCACTTT.

V is TRBV27 and J is TRBJ1-4; the D gene is possibly TRBD1 (5 bases). V gave up 5 bases and J gave up 8 bases, with 15 bases separating them. The CDR3 spans 14 residues. Looked up from germline, CDR1 is MNHEY and CDR2 is SMNVEV (reference sequence). CDR3 sequence reads: CASSGRGSAEKLFF. CDR3 in DNA: TGTGCCAGCAGTGGGAGGGGATCGGCCGAAAAACTGTTTTTT.

The CDR3 spells CASSQEAGRSTDTQYF. In DNA form, the CDR3 reads TGTGCCAGCAGCCAAGAAGCGGGTCGAAGCACAGATACGCAGTATTTT. The chain couples TRBV3-1 (or the pseudogene TRBV3-2) to TRBJ2-3, with a tentative D call TRBD2 (6 bases). Germline values: CDR1 LGHDT, CDR2 YNNKEL (reference sequence). Deletions cut 0 bases from V and 0 bases from J, with 10 bases between. The CDR3 runs 16 residues.

V gene TRBV3-1 (or the pseudogene TRBV3-2) combines with J gene TRBJ2-7; weak D call: TRBD1 (5 bases). Trimming shortened V by 0 bases and J by 4 bases, and 25 bases separated the two germline ends. Germline V CDR1 and CDR2: LGHDT, YNNKEL (reference sequence). The length of the CDR3 is 19 residues. The CDR3 here is CASSQDWIGFAGPIYEQYF. DNA of the CDR3: TGTGCCAGCAGCCAAGATTGGATCGGGTTTGCAGGGCCTATTTACGAGCAGTACTTC.

J is TRBJ2-1 and V is TRBV10-3, with D possibly being TRBD1 (6 bases). The CDR3 loop spans 15 amino acids. Germline CDR1 ENHRY, CDR2 SYGVKD. Trimming removed 1 base at V and 5 bases at J, with 12 bases between. CDR3 DNA sequence: TGTGCCATCAGTGAGTTTGCAGGGGACAACAATGAGCAGTTCTTC. It translates to CAISEFAGDNNEQFF.

J is TRBJ1-1 and V is TRBV30; unclear D gene. The V gene lost 2 bases and the J gene lost 1 base, with 8 bases spanning the gap. Germline assignment: CDR1 GTSNPN and CDR2 SVGIG (reference sequence). This CDR3 spans 13 amino acids. Here the CDR3 reads CAWSSLRNTEAFF. The CDR3 DNA reads as TGTGCCTGGAGTTCGCTGAGGAACACTGAAGCTTTCTTT.

This rearrangement joins TRBV6-5 to TRBJ1-5, with D hard to call. This CDR3 has 15 residues. The germline V and J ends were trimmed by 6 bases and 7 bases, with 19 bases remaining between them. Germline V gene lookup returns CDR1 MNHEY and CDR2 SVGAGI. The CDR3 region is CASSSSVAFIQPQHF. CDR3 bases: TGTGCCAGCAGCTCTTCGGTAGCATTTATCCAGCCCCAGCATTTT.